A single T cell receptor (beta chain) is shown here with its context. The antigen is unknown. The data belong to a study of response to subunit inactivated influenza vaccine. Points from the study as a whole: Authors suggested each seasonal flu vaccination may recruit only limited numbers of new T cells.

CDR3 length equals 16 residues. The junction had 7 bases not matched to a gene; V was cut back by 5 bases and J by 2 bases. CDR1 is DFQATT and CDR2 is SNEGSKA in the germline V gene (reference sequence). TCRdb re-derived calls from the RT-PCR reads in MiXCR, one entry per CDR3 protein. The table includes more than 550,000 distinct CDR3 sequences, about 10% detected once. The chain couples TRBV20-1 to TRBJ2-1, with 12 nucleotides matching TRBD2. The sample was PBMCs from blood, taken on the day of vaccination. The sequence came from a man aged 50-60 years who received an inactivated influenza vaccine. Written as DNA, the CDR3 is TGCAGTGCTTTCGGACTAGCGGGACCACCCTACAATGAGCAGTTCTTC. Translating it yields CSAFGLAGPPYNEQFF.